This T cell receptor beta chain was documented in a study of beta chain features in type 1 diabetes. Whole-study context: On cell yields, gender and age, patients and healthy donors were similar. Examined across all samples were around 110,000,000 sorted cells. Study-level findings and limits: Shortening that was moderate but significant affected the TCRB CDR3s of Type 1 diabetes patients in all four CD4+ subsets. The study found fewer insertions and more deletions at VDJ junctions in type 1 diabetes patients.

Without exception, sorted populations had purity beyond 95%. Germline CDR1 and CDR2: MDHEN and SYDVKM. The CDR3 is 14 residues long. V gave up 5 bases and J gave up 5 bases, with 14 bases separating them. Notes on this clone: The antigen is not known.

Of the isolated RNA, all was reverse transcribed, and so the sequenced material was expressed TCRB transcripts. Data came from immunoSEQ multiplex PCR; TCRdb stores just in-frame clones and leaves some out. The sample records around 25,000 clones, about 71% being singletons. The specimen sequenced was stem cell memory CD4+ T cells from blood. The TCR originated in a woman between 40 and 55 years old with type 1 diabetes. The chain links TRBV28 to TRBJ2-3; no definite D call. The CDR3 DNA reads TGTGCCAGCAGTGCCCCCCCGACTGGAGATACGCAGTATTTT. This sequence encodes CASSAPPTGDTQYF. Full variable domain (rest looked up from reference TRBV28 and TRBJ2-3): DVKVTQSSRYLVKRTGEKVFLECVQDMDHENMFWYRQDPGLGLRLIYFSYDVKMKEKGDIPEGYSVSREKKERFSLILESASTNQTSMYLCASSAPPTGDTQYFGPGTRLTVL.